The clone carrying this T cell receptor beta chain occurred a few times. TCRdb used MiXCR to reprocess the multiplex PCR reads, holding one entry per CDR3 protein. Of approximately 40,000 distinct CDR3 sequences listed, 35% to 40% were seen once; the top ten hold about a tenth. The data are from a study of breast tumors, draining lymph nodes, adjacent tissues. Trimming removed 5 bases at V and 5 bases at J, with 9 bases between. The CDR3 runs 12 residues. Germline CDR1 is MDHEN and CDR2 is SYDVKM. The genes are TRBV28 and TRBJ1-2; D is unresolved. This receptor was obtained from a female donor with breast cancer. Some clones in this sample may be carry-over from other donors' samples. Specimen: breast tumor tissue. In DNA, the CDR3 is TGTGCCAGCAGTCCGAGCAGTTATGGCTACACCTTC. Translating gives CASSPSSYGYTF.